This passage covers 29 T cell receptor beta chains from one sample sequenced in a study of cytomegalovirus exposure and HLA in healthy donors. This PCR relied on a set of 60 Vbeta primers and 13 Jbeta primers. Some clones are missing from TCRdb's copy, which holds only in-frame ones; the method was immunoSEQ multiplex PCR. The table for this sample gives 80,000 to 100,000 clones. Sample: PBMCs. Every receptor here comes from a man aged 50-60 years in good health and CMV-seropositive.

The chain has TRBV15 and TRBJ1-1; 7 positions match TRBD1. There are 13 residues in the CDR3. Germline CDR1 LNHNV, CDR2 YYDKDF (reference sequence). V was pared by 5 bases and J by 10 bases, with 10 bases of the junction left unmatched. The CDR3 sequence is CATSEHRGAPAFF. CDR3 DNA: TGTGCCACCAGCGAGCACAGGGGAGCGCCAGCTTTCTTT.

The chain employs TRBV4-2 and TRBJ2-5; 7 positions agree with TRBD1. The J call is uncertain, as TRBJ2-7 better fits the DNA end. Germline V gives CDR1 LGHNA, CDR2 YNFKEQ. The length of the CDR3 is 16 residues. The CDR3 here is CASSQDKGQPSYEQYF. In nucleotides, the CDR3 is TGTGCCAGCAGCCAAGATAAGGGACAGCCTTCCTACGAGCAGTACTTC.

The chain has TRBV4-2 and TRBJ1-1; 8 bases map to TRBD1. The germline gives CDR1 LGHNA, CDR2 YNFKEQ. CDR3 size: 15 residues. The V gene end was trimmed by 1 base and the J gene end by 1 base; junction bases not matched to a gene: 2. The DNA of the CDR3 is TGTGCCAGCAGCCAAGGGGGGACAGGGAACACTGAAGCTTTCTTT. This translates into CASSQGGTGNTEAFF.

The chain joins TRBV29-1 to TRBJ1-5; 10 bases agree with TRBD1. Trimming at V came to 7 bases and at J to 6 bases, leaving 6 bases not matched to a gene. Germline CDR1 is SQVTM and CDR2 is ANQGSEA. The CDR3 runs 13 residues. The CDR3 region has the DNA TGCAGCGCCGGGACAGGGGAGGGTCAGCCCCAGCATTTT. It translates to CSAGTGEGQPQHF.

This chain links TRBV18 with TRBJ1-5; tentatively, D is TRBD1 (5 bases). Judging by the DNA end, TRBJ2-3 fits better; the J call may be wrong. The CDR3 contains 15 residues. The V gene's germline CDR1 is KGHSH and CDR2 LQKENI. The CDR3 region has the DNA TGTGCCAGCTCACCAAGGGGATCGTGGAATCAGCCCCAGTATTTT. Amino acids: CASSPRGSWNQPQYF.

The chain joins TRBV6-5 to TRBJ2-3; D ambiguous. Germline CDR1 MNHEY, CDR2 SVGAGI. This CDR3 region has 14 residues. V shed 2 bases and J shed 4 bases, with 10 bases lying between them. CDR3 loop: CASSYSYRADTQYF. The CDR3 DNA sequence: TGTGCCAGCAGTTACAGCTATCGCGCAGATACGCAGTATTTT.

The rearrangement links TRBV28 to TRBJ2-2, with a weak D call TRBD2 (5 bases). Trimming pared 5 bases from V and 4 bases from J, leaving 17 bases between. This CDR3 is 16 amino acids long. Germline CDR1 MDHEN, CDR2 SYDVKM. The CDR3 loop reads CASSGLTSFATGELFF. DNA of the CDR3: TGTGCCAGCAGTGGCCTCACTAGTTTCGCCACCGGGGAGCTGTTTTTT.

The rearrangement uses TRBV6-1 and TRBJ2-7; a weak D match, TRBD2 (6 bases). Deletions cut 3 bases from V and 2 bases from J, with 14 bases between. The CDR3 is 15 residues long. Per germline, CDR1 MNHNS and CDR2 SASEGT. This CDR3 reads CASSEGLAKTYEQYV. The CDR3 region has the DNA TGTGCCAGCAGTGAGGGTCTAGCGAAAACCTACGAGCAGTACGTC.

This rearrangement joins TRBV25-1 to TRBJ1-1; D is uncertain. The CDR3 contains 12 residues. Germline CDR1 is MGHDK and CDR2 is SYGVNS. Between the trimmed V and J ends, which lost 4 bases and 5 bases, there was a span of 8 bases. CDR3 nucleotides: TGTGCCAGCAGTGTTTACGGGACTGAAGCTTTCTTT. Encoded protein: CASSVYGTEAFF.

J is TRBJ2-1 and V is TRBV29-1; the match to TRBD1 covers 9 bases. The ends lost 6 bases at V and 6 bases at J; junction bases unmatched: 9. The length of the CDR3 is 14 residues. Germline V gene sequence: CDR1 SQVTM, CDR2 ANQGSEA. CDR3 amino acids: CSVTPGTGLNEQFF. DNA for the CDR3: TGCAGCGTCACCCCCGGGACAGGGCTCAATGAGCAGTTCTTC.

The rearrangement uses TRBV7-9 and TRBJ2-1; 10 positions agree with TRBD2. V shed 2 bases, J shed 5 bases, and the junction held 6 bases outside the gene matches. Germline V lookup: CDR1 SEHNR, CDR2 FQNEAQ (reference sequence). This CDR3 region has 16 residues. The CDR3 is CASSLIGTSVNNEQFF. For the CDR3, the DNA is TGTGCCAGCAGCTTAATTGGGACTAGCGTCAACAATGAGCAGTTCTTC.

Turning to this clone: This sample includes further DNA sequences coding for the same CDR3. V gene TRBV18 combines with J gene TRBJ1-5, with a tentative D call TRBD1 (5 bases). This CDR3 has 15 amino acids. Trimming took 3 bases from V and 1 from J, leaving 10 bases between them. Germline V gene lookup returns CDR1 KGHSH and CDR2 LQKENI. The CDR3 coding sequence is TGTGCCAGCTCACCTTCCCGGGGGAGCAATCAGCCCCAGCATTTT. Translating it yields CASSPSRGSNQPQHF.

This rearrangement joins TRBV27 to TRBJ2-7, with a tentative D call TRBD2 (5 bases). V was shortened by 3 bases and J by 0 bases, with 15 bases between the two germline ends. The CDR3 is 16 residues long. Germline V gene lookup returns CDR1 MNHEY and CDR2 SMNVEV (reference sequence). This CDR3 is CASSLKIATFSYEQYF. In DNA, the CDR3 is TGTGCCAGCAGTTTGAAAATAGCGACCTTCTCCTACGAGCAGTACTTC.

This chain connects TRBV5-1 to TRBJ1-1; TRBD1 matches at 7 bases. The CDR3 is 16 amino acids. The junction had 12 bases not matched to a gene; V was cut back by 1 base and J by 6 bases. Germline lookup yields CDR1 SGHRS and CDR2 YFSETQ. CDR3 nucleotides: TGCGCCAGCAGCTTGTCGATCCGGACAGGCGACTCTGAAGCTTTCTTT. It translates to CASSLSIRTGDSEAFF.

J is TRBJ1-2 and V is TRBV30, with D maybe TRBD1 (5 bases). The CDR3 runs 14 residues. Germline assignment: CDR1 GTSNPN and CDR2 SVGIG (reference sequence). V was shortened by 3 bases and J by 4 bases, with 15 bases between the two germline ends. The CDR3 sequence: CAWSIRGGGYGYTF. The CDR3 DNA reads TGTGCCTGGAGCATCCGCGGGGGGGGCTATGGCTACACCTTC.

The CDR3, as DNA: TGTGCCAGCAGCTACTGGACAGGGGAGAGAGAGACCCAGTACTTC. Protein sequence: CASSYWTGERETQYF. The gene calls are TRBV11-3 and TRBJ2-5, with 9 bases matching TRBD1. This CDR3 has 15 residues. Germline V gives CDR1 SGHNT, CDR2 YENEEA. V lost 4 bases to trimming and J lost 4 bases; unmatched junction nucleotides: 7.

The CDR3 coding sequence is TGTGCCAGCAGCTTGGGCGTACAGGCGGATCAGCCCCAGCATTTT. Protein: CASSLGVQADQPQHF. V usage is TRBV5-6 and J usage is TRBJ1-5; weak D call: TRBD1 (5 bases). V was trimmed by 0 bases and J by 5 bases, leaving 12 bases between them. The CDR3 totals 15 residues. The germline V gene has CDR1 SGHDT and CDR2 YYEEEE.

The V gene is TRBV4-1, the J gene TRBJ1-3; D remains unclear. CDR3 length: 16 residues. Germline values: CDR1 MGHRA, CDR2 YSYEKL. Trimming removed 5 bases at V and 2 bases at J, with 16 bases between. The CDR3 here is CASSVTQRATGNTIYF. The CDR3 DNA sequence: TGCGCCAGCAGCGTTACCCAGCGAGCCACTGGAAACACCATATATTTT.

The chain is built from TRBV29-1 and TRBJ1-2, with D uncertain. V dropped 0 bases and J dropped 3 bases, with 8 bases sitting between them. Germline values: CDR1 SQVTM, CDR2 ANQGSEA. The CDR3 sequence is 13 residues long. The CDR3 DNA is TGCAGCGTTGAAGATCGGAGGGACTATGGCTACACCTTC. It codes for CSVEDRRDYGYTF.

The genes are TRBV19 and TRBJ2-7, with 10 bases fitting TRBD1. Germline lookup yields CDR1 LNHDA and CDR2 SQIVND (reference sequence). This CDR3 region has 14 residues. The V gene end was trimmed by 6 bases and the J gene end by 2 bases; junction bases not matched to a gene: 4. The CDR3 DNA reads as TGTGCCAGTAGCTTGGGGACAGGGGCCTACGAGCAGTACTTC. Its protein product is CASSLGTGAYEQYF. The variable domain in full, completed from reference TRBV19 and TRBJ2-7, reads DGGITQSPKYLFRKEGQNVTLSCEQNLNHDAMYWYRQDPGQGLRLIYYSQIVNDFQKGDIAEGYSVSREKKESFPLTVTSAQKNPTAFYLCASSLGTGAYEQYFGPGTRLTVT.

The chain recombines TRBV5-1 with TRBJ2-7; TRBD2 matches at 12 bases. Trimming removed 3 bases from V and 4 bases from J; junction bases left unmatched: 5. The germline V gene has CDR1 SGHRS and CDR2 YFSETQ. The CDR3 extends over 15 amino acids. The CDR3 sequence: CASSSLAGGGYEQYF. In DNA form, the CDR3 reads TGCGCCAGCAGCTCCCTAGCGGGGGGGGGATACGAGCAGTACTTC.

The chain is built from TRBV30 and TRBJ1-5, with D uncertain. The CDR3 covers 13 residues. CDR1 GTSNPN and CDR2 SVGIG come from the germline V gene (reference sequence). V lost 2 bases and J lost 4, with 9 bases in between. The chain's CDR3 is CAWSPGLNQPQHF. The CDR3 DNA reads TGTGCCTGGAGTCCGGGGTTAAATCAGCCCCAGCATTTT.

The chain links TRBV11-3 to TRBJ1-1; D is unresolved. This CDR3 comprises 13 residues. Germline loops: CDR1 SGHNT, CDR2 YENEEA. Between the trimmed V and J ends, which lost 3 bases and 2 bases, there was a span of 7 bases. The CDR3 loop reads CASSLAFNTEAFF. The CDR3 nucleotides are TGTGCCAGCAGCTTGGCCTTTAACACTGAAGCTTTCTTT.

The CDR3 loop reads CASSFDRGLEQPQHF. CDR3 in DNA: TGTGCCAGCAGTTTTGACAGGGGGCTTGAACAGCCCCAGCATTTT. The J gene is TRBJ1-5, the V gene TRBV4-2, with 10 bases identical to TRBD1. Germline assignment: CDR1 LGHNA and CDR2 YNFKEQ. There are 15 residues in the CDR3. The V gene end was trimmed by 6 bases and the J gene end by 7 bases; junction bases not matched to a gene: 9.

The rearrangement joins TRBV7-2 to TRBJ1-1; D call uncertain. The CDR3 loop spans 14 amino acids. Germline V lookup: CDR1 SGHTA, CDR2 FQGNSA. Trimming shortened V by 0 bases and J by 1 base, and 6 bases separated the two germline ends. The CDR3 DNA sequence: TGTGCCAGCAGCTTAGCTTGGCAGAACACTGAAGCTTTCTTT. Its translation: CASSLAWQNTEAFF.

CDR3 bases: TGTGCCTGGAGTGCACTGACAGATTACGAGCAGTACTTC. Its protein product is CAWSALTDYEQYF. This chain connects TRBV30 to TRBJ2-7, with D perhaps matching TRBD1 (5 bases). CDR1 and CDR2 from the germline V gene are GTSNPN and SVGIG (reference sequence). This CDR3 comprises 13 residues. V was shortened by 1 base and J by 4 bases, with 11 bases between the two germline ends.

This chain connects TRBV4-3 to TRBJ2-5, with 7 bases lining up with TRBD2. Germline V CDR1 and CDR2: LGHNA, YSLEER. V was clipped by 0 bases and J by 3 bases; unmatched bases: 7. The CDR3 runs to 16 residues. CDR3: CASSQDGAGEKETQYF. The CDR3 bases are TGCGCCAGCAGCCAAGACGGGGCGGGAGAGAAAGAGACCCAGTACTTC.

The CDR3: CAWSSLAMVRGSSYNEQFF. The CDR3 DNA sequence: TGTGCCTGGAGTTCACTAGCAATGGTTCGGGGGAGCTCCTACAATGAGCAGTTCTTC. This rearrangement joins TRBV30 to TRBJ2-1; TRBD2 might be the D (6 bases). The CDR3 has 19 residues. Between the trimmed V and J ends, which lost 2 bases and 0 bases, there was a span of 23 bases. CDR1 GTSNPN and CDR2 SVGIG come from the germline V gene (reference sequence). Variable domain in full (rest from reference TRBV30 and TRBJ2-1): SQTIHQWPATLVQPVGSPLSLECTVEGTSNPNLYWYRQAAGRGLQLLFYSVGIGQISSEVPQNLSASRPQDRQFILSSKKLLLSDSGFYLCAWSSLAMVRGSSYNEQFFGPGTRLTVL.

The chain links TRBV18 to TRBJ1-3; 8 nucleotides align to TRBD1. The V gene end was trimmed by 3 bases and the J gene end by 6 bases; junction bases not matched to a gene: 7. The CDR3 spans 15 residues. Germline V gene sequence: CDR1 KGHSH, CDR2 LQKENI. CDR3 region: CASSPLTGGVNTIYF. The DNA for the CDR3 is TGTGCCAGCTCACCCCTTACAGGGGGAGTAAACACCATATATTTT.